A single sample is the source of the 10 T cell receptor beta chains below, sequenced in a study of T cell repertoires in cytomegalovirus infection. TCRdb re-derived calls from the reads in MiXCR, one entry per CDR3 protein. This sample has roughly 920,000 distinct CDR3 sequences; less than 40% occur once, and the top ten carry over 12%. These receptors have no identified antigens. The sample consisted of cultured CD8+ T cells from PBMCs, taken from culture after CMV antigen stimulation. The receptors here all came from a human donor in good health (CMV status not recorded). Some clones in this sample may be carry-over from other donors' samples.

The genes are TRBV15 and TRBJ2-1; 13 nucleotides line up with TRBD2. V was clipped by 6 bases and J by 8 bases; unmatched bases: 7. The CDR3 contains 15 residues. From germline, CDR1 is LNHNV and CDR2 YYDKDF (reference sequence). This CDR3 reads CATRTLAGGPHEQFF. The CDR3 nucleotides read TGTGCCACCAGGACACTAGCGGGGGGGCCCCATGAGCAGTTCTTC.

V usage is TRBV7-9 and J usage is TRBJ2-3; TRBD2 matches 13 bases. Germline trimming cut 4 bases from V and 11 bases from J; bases unmatched to any gene: 9. This CDR3 is built from 15 residues. Germline lookup yields CDR1 SEHNR and CDR2 FQNEAQ (reference sequence). DNA of the CDR3: TGTGCCAGCAGCTCGACTAGCGGGGGGCTATGGGGGCAGTATTTT. Translating gives CASSSTSGGLWGQYF.

This clonotype was picked up a small number of times. The V gene is TRBV5-1, the J gene TRBJ1-2; no clear D gene. The CDR3 is made up of 16 amino acids. V was cut by 0 bases and J by 4 bases, with 16 bases left in between. From germline, CDR1 is SGHRS and CDR2 YFSETQ. The CDR3 region has the DNA TGCGCCAGCAGCTTGGGATCGCTTAGCCCCTCCTATGGCTACACCTTC. Its protein product is CASSLGSLSPSYGYTF.

This sequence joins TRBV6-6 and TRBJ2-1; 7 positions agree with TRBD1. Germline V lookup: CDR1 MNHNY, CDR2 SVGAGI (reference sequence). Trimming removed 0 bases from V and 7 bases from J; junction bases left unmatched: 3. CDR3 length: 14 amino acids. The CDR3 sequence: CASSYSLQGNEQFF. In nucleotides, the CDR3 is TGTGCCAGCAGTTACTCATTACAGGGGAATGAGCAGTTCTTC.

This clonotype was seen repeatedly, ten times or more. The chain joins TRBV7-8 to TRBJ2-1; TRBD2 agrees at 7 bases. V lost 5 bases to trimming and J lost 9 bases; unmatched junction nucleotides: 16. This CDR3 has 16 amino acids. Germline CDR1 SGHVS, CDR2 FQNEAQ. The chain's CDR3 is CASSHPGRGDRGEQFF. CDR3 nucleotides: TGTGCCAGCAGCCACCCGGGGAGGGGAGATCGTGGTGAGCAGTTCTTC. Variable domain in full (rest from reference TRBV7-8 and TRBJ2-1): GAGVSQSPRYKVAKRGQDVALRCDPISGHVSLFWYQQALGQGPEFLTYFQNEAQLDKSGLPSDRFFAERPEGSVSTLKIQRTQQEDSAVYLCASSHPGRGDRGEQFFGPGTRLTVL.

This clonotype was counted at least ten times. The chain carries TRBV7-8 and TRBJ2-2, with 8 bases fitting TRBD2. V shed 3 bases, J shed 1 base, and the junction held 4 bases outside the gene matches. Germline V gives CDR1 SGHVS, CDR2 FQNEAQ. The CDR3 totals 16 residues. CDR3 coding DNA: TGTGCCAGCAGCTTGACCGGGACTAGGAACACCGGGGAGCTGTTTTTT. Protein product: CASSLTGTRNTGELFF.

This sequence joins TRBV12-3 or TRBV12-4 and TRBJ1-4, with 7 nucleotides matching TRBD1. V trimming: 3 bases; J trimming: 7 bases; junction bases outside the gene matches: 14. This CDR3 spans 17 amino acids. In DNA, the CDR3 is TGTGCCAGCAGTTTCCGTCAGGGGGTAGCAAGGACTGAAAAACTGTTTTTT. This translates into CASSFRQGVARTEKLFF.

This clonotype came up many times. This rearrangement joins TRBV7-8 to TRBJ1-1, with TRBD1 identical over 11 bases. V trimming: 5 bases; J trimming: 5 bases; junction bases outside the gene matches: 7. CDR3 length: 15 amino acids. Germline CDR1 and CDR2: SGHVS and FQNEAQ. Written as DNA, the CDR3 is TGTGCCAGCAGCACTGGGACAGGGGGTAAAACTGAAGCTTTCTTT. It is translated as CASSTGTGGKTEAFF. Complete variable domain (other parts from reference TRBV7-8 and TRBJ1-1): GAGVSQSPRYKVAKRGQDVALRCDPISGHVSLFWYQQALGQGPEFLTYFQNEAQLDKSGLPSDRFFAERPEGSVSTLKIQRTQQEDSAVYLCASSTGTGGKTEAFFGQGTRLTVV.

This clonotype was detected ten times or more. The rearrangement uses TRBV7-2 and TRBJ2-1; 10 bases are a match to TRBD2. CDR1 is SGHTA, CDR2 FQGNSA, per germline. The CDR3 spans 15 residues. J lost 5 bases, V lost 5 bases, and 6 bases had no gene match. CDR3 region: CASSILAGSHNEQFF. Written as DNA, the CDR3 is TGTGCCAGCAGCATACTAGCGGGGTCACACAATGAGCAGTTCTTC. Based on the CDR3 plus reference TRBV7-2 and TRBJ2-1, the full variable domain is GAGVSQSPSNKVTEKGKDVELRCDPISGHTALYWYRQSLGQGLEFLIYFQGNSAPDKSGLPSDRFSAERTGGSVSTLTIQRTQQEDSAVYLCASSILAGSHNEQFFGPGTRLTVL.

In regard to this clonotype: The junction and the germline gene differ at one end; a read error may be behind it. This chain links TRBV7-6 with TRBJ1-1, with D possibly TRBD1 on 6 matching bases. Germline-derived CDR1 and CDR2 are SGHVS and FNYEAQ. This CDR3 has 14 residues. This chain's CDR3 is CASSLGTANTEAIF. CDR3 nucleotides: TGTGCCAGCAGCTTAGGGACAGCTAACACTGAAGCTATCTTT.